These 19 T cell receptor beta chains originate from one sample sequenced in a study of T cells in Graves' hyperthyroidism and ophthalmopathy. Amplified TCR beta CDR3 regions came from RNA transcripts. First-round RT-PCR of the TCR CDR3 relied on the HTBI primer set. One entry per CDR3 protein results from TCRdb running MiXCR on the multiplex PCR reads. The table includes about 500,000 distinct CDR3 sequences, over 15% detected once. The sample taken for sequencing was blood. The receptors originated from a young woman with Graves' ophthalmopathy.

This clonotype has a count of ten or more. The chain links TRBV28 to TRBJ1-1; the D gene is possibly TRBD1 (5 bases). V shed 5 bases and J shed 11 bases, with 24 bases lying between them. The germline gives CDR1 MDHEN, CDR2 SYDVKM. The CDR3 runs 15 residues. The CDR3 here is CASSPQDAGKFSAFF. CDR3 DNA: TGTGCCAGCAGTCCCCAAGACGCAGGGAAATTCTCGGCTTTCTTT.

This clonotype was counted ten times or more. This chain joins TRBV28 and TRBJ2-3; D is possibly TRBD2 (5 bases). V dropped 3 bases and J dropped 6 bases, with 19 bases sitting between them. Germline-derived CDR1 and CDR2 are MDHEN and SYDVKM. The CDR3 covers 16 residues. CDR3 nucleotide sequence: TGTGCCAGCAGTTTTCCCACAAGGGTGAGGACTGATACGCAGTATTTT. Its translation: CASSFPTRVRTDTQYF.

The chain is built from TRBV5-1 and TRBJ2-4, with 12 bases aligning to TRBD2. The CDR3 consists of 19 residues. Trimming at V came to 4 bases and at J to 0 bases, leaving 11 bases not matched to a gene. In germline, CDR1 is SGHRS, CDR2 YFSETQ. CDR3 DNA: TGCGCCAGCAGCCAGGCGTCATCGACTAGCGGGGGAGCCAAAAACATTCAGTACTTC. It specifies CASSQASSTSGGAKNIQYF.

This clonotype was detected many times. The genes are TRBV30 and TRBJ2-1; TRBD1 is a possible D gene (5 bases). Trimming took off 0 bases at V and 4 bases at J, with 7 bases between the two ends. Germline CDR1 and CDR2: GTSNPN and SVGIG (reference sequence). The CDR3 has 13 residues. CDR3 loop: CAWSVKGYNEQFF. The CDR3 nucleotides read TGTGCCTGGAGTGTAAAGGGGTACAATGAGCAGTTCTTC.

As to this clonotype: A much larger clone lies one base from this, so it may be a read error. The rearrangement links TRBV7-2 to TRBJ2-1; D gene unclear. The J call may be in error: the DNA end matches TRBJ2-7 better. Germline CDR1 is SGHTA and CDR2 is FQGNSA. The CDR3 length is 12 residues. The CDR3 is CASSLILNEQYF. The CDR3, as DNA: TGTGCCAGCAGCTTAATTCTCAATGAGCAGTACTTC.

This clonotype was recorded at least ten times. The chain links TRBV28 to TRBJ1-2; 7 bases map to TRBD1. The CDR3 consists of 14 residues. Looked up from germline, CDR1 is MDHEN and CDR2 is SYDVKM. V shed 5 bases, J shed 8 bases, and the junction held 11 bases outside the gene matches. CDR3 sequence (DNA): TGTGCCAGCAGTGTCCGGGACAGCCTCCCCGGCTACACCTTC. Its translation is CASSVRDSLPGYTF.

There are many counts of this clonotype. J is TRBJ1-6 and V is TRBV3-1; D unclear. CDR1 and CDR2 (germline): LGHDT, YNNKEL (reference sequence). Trimming stripped 0 bases from V and 9 bases from J, with 12 bases between. CDR3 length equals 15 residues. In nucleotides, the CDR3 is TGTGCCAGCAGCCAAGAGGGCAGGATTGGTTCACCCCTCCACTTT. Translated: CASSQEGRIGSPLHF.

This clonotype has at least ten counts. This chain joins TRBV2 and TRBJ2-2, with 7 bases fitting TRBD1. The CDR3 is made up of 14 amino acids. The V gene end was trimmed by 7 bases and the J gene end by 0 bases; junction bases not matched to a gene: 2. Germline CDR1 SNHLY, CDR2 FYNNEI. CDR3: CASMGTANTGELFF. The DNA of the CDR3 is TGTGCCAGCATGGGGACAGCGAACACCGGGGAGCTGTTTTTT.

With respect to this clonotype: This may stem from a read error, because a much larger clone lies one nucleotide away. The V gene is TRBV30, the J gene TRBJ1-2, with D unresolved. This CDR3 is 14 amino acids long. Germline V gene data show CDR1 as GTSNPN and CDR2 as SVGIG (reference sequence). CDR3 amino acids: CARSVVGVNYGYTF. CDR3 coding DNA: TGTGCCCGGAGTGTGGTTGGGGTTAACTATGGCTACACCTTC.

V usage is TRBV7-3 and J usage is TRBJ1-5, with 9 bases aligning to TRBD1. CDR1 and CDR2 (germline): SGHTA, FQGTGA. V was pared by 2 bases and J by 0 bases, with 8 bases of the junction left unmatched. The CDR3 sequence is 18 residues long. The DNA for the CDR3 is TGTGCCAGCAGCTTATCGGGACAGGGTTTCGGTAGCAATCAGCCCCAGCATTTT. It yields the protein CASSLSGQGFGSNQPQHF.

This clonotype was found many times. The CDR3 region is CASFEGRGAKGETQYF. The CDR3, as DNA: TGTGCCAGCTTCGAAGGTCGGGGGGCTAAGGGAGAGACCCAGTACTTC. The chain joins TRBV2 to TRBJ2-5, with D maybe TRBD2 (7 bases). The CDR3 consists of 16 residues. The germline CDR1 and CDR2 sequences are SNHLY and FYNNEI. V lost 8 bases and J lost 4, with 23 bases in between.

The CDR3, as DNA: TGTGCCAGCAGCGGAACAGGGGGCGCGGGTGGCTACACCTTC. Translation gives CASSGTGGAGGYTF. The chain employs TRBV5-8 and TRBJ1-2; 9 bases match TRBD1. The CDR3 spans 14 residues. Trimming took 4 bases from V and 7 from J; bases not matched to a gene: 8. Germline CDR1 and CDR2: SGHTS and YDEGEE.

With regard to this clonotype: The junction shows a germline mismatch at one end, possibly a read error. V usage is TRBV28 and J usage is TRBJ1-1; no clear D. CDR3 length: 11 residues. Germline CDR1 reads MDHEN; CDR2 reads SYDVKM. This CDR3 is CVSSGDTEAFF. The CDR3 coding sequence is TGTGTCAGCAGCGGCGACACTGAAGCTTTCTTT.

This clonotype was seen many times. The V gene is TRBV6-1, the J gene TRBJ2-2, with D possibly being TRBD1 or TRBD2 (5 bases each). The CDR3 totals 17 residues. Germline assignment: CDR1 MNHNS and CDR2 SASEGT. V lost 4 bases, J lost 1 base, and 16 bases lay in between. CDR3 sequence reads: CASSAVVGTKNTGELFF. For the CDR3, the DNA is TGTGCCAGCAGTGCGGTTGTTGGGACGAAGAACACCGGGGAGCTGTTTTTT.

This clonotype was recorded at least ten times. The CDR3 loop reads CATARGSSYNEQFF. The CDR3 nucleotides read TGTGCCACCGCTCGCGGGAGCTCCTACAATGAGCAGTTCTTC. The chain joins TRBV12-3 or TRBV12-4 to TRBJ2-1; 7 positions agree with TRBD2. The CDR3 consists of 14 residues. Germline trimming cut 10 bases from V and 0 bases from J; bases unmatched to any gene: 6.

This clonotype was counted many times. The V call is TRBV28, the J call TRBJ2-2; TRBD1 matches at 7 bases. V shed 5 bases, J shed 7 bases, and the junction held 4 bases outside the gene matches. The germline gives CDR1 MDHEN, CDR2 SYDVKM. CDR3 length equals 13 residues. The CDR3 is CASSPYRGGELFF. The CDR3 DNA sequence: TGTGCCAGCAGTCCCTACAGGGGCGGGGAGCTGTTTTTT.

This clonotype was recorded many times. This chain links TRBV28 with TRBJ2-4, with D unresolved. Trimming took 4 bases from V and 1 from J, leaving 8 bases between them. CDR3 length: 14 amino acids. CDR1 and CDR2 (germline): MDHEN, SYDVKM. CDR3 coding DNA: TGTGCCAGCAGTTATCAGGTTGCCAAAAACATTCAGTACTTC. This gives the protein CASSYQVAKNIQYF.

This clonotype appeared many times. The V call is TRBV2, the J call TRBJ2-5; TRBD1 is a possible D gene (5 bases). Trimming shortened V by 3 bases and J by 5 bases, and 10 bases separated the two germline ends. This CDR3 is built from 13 residues. Germline loops: CDR1 SNHLY, CDR2 FYNNEI. Here the CDR3 reads CASSDWQGETQYF. CDR3 nucleotides: TGTGCCAGCAGTGATTGGCAGGGTGAGACCCAGTACTTC.

The chain couples TRBV18 to TRBJ2-1, with 7 bases matching TRBD2. V lost 0 bases and J lost 5; bases outside the gene matches: 10. This CDR3 is 17 amino acids long. Looked up from germline, CDR1 is KGHSH and CDR2 is LQKENI. For the CDR3, the DNA is TGTGCCAGCTCACCACCGTTGACCGGGACTATCAACAATGAGCAGTTCTTC. Encoded protein: CASSPPLTGTINNEQFF.